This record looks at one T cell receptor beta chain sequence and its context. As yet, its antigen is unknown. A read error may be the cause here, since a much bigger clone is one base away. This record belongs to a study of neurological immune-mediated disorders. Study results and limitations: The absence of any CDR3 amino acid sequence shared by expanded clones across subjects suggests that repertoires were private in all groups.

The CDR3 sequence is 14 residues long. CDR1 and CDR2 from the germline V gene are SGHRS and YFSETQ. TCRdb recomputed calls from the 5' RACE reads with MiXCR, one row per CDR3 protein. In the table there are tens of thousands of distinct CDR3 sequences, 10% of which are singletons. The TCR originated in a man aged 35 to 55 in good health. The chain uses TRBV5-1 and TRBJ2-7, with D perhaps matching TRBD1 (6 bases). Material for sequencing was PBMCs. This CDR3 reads CASSLERGSYEKYF. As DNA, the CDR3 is TGCGCCAGCAGCTTGGAGAGGGGGTCCTACGAGAAGTACTTC.